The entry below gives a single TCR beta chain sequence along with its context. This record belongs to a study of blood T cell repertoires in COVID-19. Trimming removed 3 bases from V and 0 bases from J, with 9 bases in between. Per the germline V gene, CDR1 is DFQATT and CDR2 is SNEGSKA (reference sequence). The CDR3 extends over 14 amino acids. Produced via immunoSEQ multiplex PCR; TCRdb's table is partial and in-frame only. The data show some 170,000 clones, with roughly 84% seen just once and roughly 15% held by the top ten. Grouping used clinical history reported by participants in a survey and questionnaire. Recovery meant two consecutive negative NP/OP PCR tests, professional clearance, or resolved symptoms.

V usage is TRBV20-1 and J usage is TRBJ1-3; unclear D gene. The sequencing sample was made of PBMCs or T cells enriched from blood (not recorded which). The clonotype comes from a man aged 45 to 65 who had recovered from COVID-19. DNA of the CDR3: TGCAGTGCTAGTAGGAGGAACTCTGGAAACACCATATATTTT. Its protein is CSASRRNSGNTIYF.